The entry below describes one T cell receptor beta chain. Clones were read by immunoSEQ multiplex PCR, and TCRdb kept only the in-frame ones, dropping some. The profile covers about 120,000 clones, with 80% appearing a single time and around 15% taken by the ten largest. This entry comes from a study of blood T cell repertoires in COVID-19. The germline V gene encodes CDR1 MNHEY and CDR2 SMNVEV (reference sequence). The CDR3 consists of 14 residues. Trimming took off 3 bases at V and 1 base at J, with 8 bases between the two ends. The receptor's source is a man aged 60 to 75 with active or convalescent COVID-19. Sequenced sample: peripheral blood. The chain recombines TRBV27 with TRBJ2-3; tentatively, D is TRBD2 (6 bases). For the CDR3, the DNA is TGTGCCAGCAGTTTGGGGGGAGGCACAGATACGCAGTATTTT. Protein sequence: CASSLGGGTDTQYF.